This T cell receptor beta chain is from a study of blood T cell repertoires in COVID-19. The CDR3 consists of 15 residues. From germline, CDR1 is LNHNV and CDR2 YYDKDF (reference sequence). V lost 4 bases to trimming and J lost 4 bases; unmatched junction nucleotides: 4. Data came from immunoSEQ multiplex PCR; TCRdb stores just in-frame clones and leaves some out. This repertoire shows fewer than 300,000 clones, about 87% found once; its top ten account for roughly 1.2%. This chain uses TRBV15 with TRBJ2-6; 7 bases align to TRBD1. This TCR was sampled from a woman in her forties with acute COVID-19. What was sequenced was PBMCs or T cells enriched from blood (not recorded which). CDR3 residues: CATSKGARGANVLTF. The CDR3, as DNA: TGTGCCACCAGCAAGGGGGCAAGGGGGGCCAACGTCCTGACTTTC.